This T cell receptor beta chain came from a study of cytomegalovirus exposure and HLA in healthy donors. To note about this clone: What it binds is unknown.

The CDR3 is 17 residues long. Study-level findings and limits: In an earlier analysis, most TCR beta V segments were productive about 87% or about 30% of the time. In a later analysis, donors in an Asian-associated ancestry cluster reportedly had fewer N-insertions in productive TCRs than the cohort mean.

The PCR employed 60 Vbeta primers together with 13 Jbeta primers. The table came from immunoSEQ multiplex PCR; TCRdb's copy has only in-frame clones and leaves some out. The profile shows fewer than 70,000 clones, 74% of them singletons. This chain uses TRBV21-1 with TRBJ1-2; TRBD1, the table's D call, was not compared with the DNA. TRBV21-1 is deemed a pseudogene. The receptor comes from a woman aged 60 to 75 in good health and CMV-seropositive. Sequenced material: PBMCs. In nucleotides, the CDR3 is TGTGCCAGCAGCGGGGTTCGGGACAGGGGGACTAACTATGGCTACACCTTC. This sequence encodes CASSGVRDRGTNYGYTF.